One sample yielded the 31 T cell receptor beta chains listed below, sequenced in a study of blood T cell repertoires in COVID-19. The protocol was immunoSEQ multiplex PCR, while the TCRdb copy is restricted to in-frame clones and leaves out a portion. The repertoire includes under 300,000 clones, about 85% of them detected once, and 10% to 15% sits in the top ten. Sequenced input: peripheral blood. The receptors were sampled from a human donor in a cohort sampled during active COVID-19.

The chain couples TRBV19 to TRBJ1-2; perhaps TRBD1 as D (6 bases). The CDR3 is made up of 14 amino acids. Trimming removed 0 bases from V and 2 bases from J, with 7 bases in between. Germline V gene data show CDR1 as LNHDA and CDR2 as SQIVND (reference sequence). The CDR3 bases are TGTGCCAGTAGTATAGATACAGGGAACTATGGCTACACCTTC. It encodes CASSIDTGNYGYTF.

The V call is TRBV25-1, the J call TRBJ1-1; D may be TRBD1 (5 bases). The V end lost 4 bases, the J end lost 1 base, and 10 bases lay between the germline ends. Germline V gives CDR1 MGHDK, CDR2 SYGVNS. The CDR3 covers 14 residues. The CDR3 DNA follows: TGTGCCAGCAGTGTGGACACGAGGAACACTGAAGCTTTCTTT. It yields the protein CASSVDTRNTEAFF. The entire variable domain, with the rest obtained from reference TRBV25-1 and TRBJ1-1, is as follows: EADIYQTPRYLVIGTGKKITLECSQTMGHDKMYWYQQDPGMELHLIHYSYGVNSTEKGDLSSESTVSRIRTEHFPLTLESARPSHTSQYLCASSVDTRNTEAFFGQGTRLTVV.

For the CDR3, the DNA is TGTGCCAGCTCCTCCCCCTCTAGCGGGAGGGCCTACAATGAGCAGTTCTTC. Translated: CASSSPSSGRAYNEQFF. The chain carries TRBV18 and TRBJ2-1; 12 bases map to TRBD2. The CDR3 sequence is 17 residues long. Unmatched junction bases numbered 8, after V lost 6 bases and J lost 2 bases. Germline V gene sequence: CDR1 KGHSH, CDR2 LQKENI.

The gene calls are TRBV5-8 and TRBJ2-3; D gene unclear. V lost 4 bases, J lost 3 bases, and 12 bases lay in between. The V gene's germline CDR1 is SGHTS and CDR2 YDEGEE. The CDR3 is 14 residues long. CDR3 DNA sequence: TGTGCCAGCAGCCTCTCGGGTGGGACAGATACGCAGTATTTT. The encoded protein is CASSLSGGTDTQYF.

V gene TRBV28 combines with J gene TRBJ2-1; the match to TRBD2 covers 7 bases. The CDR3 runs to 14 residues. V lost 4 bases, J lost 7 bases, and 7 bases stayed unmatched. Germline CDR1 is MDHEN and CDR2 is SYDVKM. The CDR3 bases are TGTGCCAGCAGTTCCCAGCGGGATTCGAATGAGCAGTTCTTC. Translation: CASSSQRDSNEQFF.

The CDR3 DNA reads TGTGCCAGCAGCAAAACGGGGGTAACCAATTCACCCCTCCACTTT. Translating it yields CASSKTGVTNSPLHF. The chain employs TRBV5-5 and TRBJ1-6; TRBD1 is a possible D gene (5 bases). With 4 bases removed from V and 7 bases from J, the gap between germline ends came to 15 bases. CDR3 length equals 15 residues. The V gene's germline CDR1 is SGHKS and CDR2 YYEKEE (reference sequence).

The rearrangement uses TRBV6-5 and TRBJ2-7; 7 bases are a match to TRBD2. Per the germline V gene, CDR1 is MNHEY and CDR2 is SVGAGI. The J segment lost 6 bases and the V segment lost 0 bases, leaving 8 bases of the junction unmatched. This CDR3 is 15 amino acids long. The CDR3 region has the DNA TGTGCCAGCAGTTACTCGACAGCGGGATCGTCCGAGCAGTACTTC. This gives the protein CASSYSTAGSSEQYF.

CDR3 protein: CSVKASGLQETQYF. CDR3 DNA: TGCAGCGTTAAGGCTAGCGGACTACAAGAGACCCAGTACTTC. This chain uses TRBV29-1 with TRBJ2-5, with 7 bases fitting TRBD2. The CDR3 loop spans 14 amino acids. Germline loops: CDR1 SQVTM, CDR2 ANQGSEA. The ends lost 5 bases at V and 2 bases at J; junction bases unmatched: 8.

The chain's CDR3 is CASSLLAWDRGSYEQYF. CDR3 nucleotide sequence: TGTGCCAGCAGCTTGCTCGCGTGGGACAGGGGTTCCTACGAGCAGTACTTC. J is TRBJ2-7 and V is TRBV13; 10 bases are shared with TRBD1. This CDR3 contains 17 residues. The trim removed 3 bases at V and 1 base at J, leaving 9 bases unmatched. Germline CDR1 is PRHDT and CDR2 is FYEKMQ (reference sequence).

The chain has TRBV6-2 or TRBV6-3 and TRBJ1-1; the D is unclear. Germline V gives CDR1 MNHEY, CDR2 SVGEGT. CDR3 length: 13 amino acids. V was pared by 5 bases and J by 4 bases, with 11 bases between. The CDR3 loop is CASSATPSTEAFF. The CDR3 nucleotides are TGTGCCAGCAGTGCGACACCGTCCACTGAAGCTTTCTTT.

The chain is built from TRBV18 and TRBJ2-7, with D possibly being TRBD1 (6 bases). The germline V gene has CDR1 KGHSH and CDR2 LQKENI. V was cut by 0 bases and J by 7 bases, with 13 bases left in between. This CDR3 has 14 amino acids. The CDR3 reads CASSPPRTEGEQYF. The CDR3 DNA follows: TGTGCCAGCTCACCACCGAGGACAGAAGGAGAGCAGTACTTC.

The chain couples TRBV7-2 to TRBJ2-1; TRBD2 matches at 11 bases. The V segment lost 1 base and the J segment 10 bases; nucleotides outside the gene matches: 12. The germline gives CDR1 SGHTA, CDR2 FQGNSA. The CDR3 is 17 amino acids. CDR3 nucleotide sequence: TGTGCCAGCAGCTTAGAAGCCACTAGCGGGAGCCGAAGGGAGCAGTTCTTC. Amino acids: CASSLEATSGSRREQFF.

CDR3 in DNA: TGTGCCAGCAGCCAAGGGGCACAGGGGCGCACCGGGGAGCTGTTTTTT. Protein sequence: CASSQGAQGRTGELFF. The V gene is TRBV4-2, the J gene TRBJ2-2; TRBD1 matches at 7 bases. This CDR3 spans 16 amino acids. The V and J ends lost 1 base and 4 bases, in that order; junction bases with no gene match: 6. CDR1 and CDR2 (germline): LGHNA, YNFKEQ.

The CDR3 bases are TGTGCCAGTAGTACGGCAGTGGGAGGTTCGTACGAGCAGTACTTC. Translation: CASSTAVGGSYEQYF. This chain connects TRBV19 to TRBJ2-7, with a possible D match to TRBD2 (6 bases). Germline V lookup: CDR1 LNHDA, CDR2 SQIVND (reference sequence). CDR3 length: 15 residues. Trimming took off 4 bases at V and 4 bases at J, with 17 bases between the two ends.

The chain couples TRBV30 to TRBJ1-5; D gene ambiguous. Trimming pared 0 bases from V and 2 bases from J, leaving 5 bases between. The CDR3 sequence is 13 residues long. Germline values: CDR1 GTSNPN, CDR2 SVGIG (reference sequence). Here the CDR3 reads CAWSVHGNQPQHF. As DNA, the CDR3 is TGTGCCTGGAGTGTACACGGCAATCAGCCCCAGCATTTT.

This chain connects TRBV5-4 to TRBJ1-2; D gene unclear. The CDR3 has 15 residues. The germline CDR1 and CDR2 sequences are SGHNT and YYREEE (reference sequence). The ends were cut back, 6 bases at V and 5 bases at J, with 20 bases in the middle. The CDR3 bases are TGTGCCAGCACTCCATCAAGGGAGGGCGCTTATGGCTACACCTTC. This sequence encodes CASTPSREGAYGYTF.

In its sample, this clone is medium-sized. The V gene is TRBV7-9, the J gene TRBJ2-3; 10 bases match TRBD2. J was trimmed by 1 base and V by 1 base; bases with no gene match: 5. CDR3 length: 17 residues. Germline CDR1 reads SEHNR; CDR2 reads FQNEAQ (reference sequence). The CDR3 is CASSLGLAGDRTDTQYF. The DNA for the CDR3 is TGTGCCAGCAGCTTAGGTCTAGCGGGAGATCGCACAGATACGCAGTATTTT.

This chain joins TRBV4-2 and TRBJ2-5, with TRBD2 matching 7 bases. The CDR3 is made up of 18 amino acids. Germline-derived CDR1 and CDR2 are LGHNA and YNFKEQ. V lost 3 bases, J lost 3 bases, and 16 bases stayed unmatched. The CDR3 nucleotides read TGTGCCAGCAGCCATCCCTGGGACCCGGGACTAACAAAAGAGACCCAGTACTTC. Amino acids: CASSHPWDPGLTKETQYF.

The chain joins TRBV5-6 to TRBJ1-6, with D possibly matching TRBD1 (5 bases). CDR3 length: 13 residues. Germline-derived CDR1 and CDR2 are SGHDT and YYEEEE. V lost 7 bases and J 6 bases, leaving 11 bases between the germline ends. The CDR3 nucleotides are TGTGCCAGCCAGGGCCCGCCTAATTCACCCCTCCACTTT. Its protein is CASQGPPNSPLHF.

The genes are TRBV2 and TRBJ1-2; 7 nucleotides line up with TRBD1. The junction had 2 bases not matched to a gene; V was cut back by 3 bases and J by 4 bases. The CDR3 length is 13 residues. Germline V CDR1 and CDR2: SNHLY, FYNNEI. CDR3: CASSDGTVYGYTF. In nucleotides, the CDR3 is TGTGCCAGCAGTGATGGGACAGTCTATGGCTACACCTTC.

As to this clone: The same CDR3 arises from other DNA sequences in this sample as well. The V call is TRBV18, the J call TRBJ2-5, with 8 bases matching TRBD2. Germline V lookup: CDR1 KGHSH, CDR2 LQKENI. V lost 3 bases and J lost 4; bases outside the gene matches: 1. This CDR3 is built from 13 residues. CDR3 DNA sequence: TGTGCCAGCTCACCCCTAGCGGGAGAGACCCAGTACTTC. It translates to CASSPLAGETQYF.

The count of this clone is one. CDR3 sequence reads: CASSLTGISGANVLTF. The DNA for the CDR3 is TGTGCCAGCAGCTTGACAGGGATCTCTGGGGCCAACGTCCTGACTTTC. The chain carries TRBV5-5 and TRBJ2-6; maybe TRBD1 (6 bases). Germline assignment: CDR1 SGHKS and CDR2 YYEKEE (reference sequence). The CDR3 contains 16 residues. The V and J ends lost 1 base and 0 bases respectively, with 8 bases between them.

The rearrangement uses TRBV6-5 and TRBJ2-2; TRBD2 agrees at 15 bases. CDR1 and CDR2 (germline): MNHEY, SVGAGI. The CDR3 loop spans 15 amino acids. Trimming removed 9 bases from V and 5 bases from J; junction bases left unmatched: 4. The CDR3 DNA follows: TGTGCCAGAGGGGGGACTAGCGGGAGGACCGGGGAGCTGTTTTTT. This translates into CARGGTSGRTGELFF.

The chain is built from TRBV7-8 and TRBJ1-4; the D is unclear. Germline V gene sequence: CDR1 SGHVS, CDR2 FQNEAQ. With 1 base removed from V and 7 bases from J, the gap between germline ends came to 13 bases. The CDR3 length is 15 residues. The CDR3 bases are TGTGCCAGCAGCTTAGGTGGAGGGATTCGTGAAAAACTGTTTTTT. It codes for CASSLGGGIREKLFF.

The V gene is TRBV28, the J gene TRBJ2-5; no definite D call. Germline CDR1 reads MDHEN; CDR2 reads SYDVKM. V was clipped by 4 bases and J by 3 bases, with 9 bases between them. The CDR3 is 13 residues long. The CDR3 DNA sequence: TGTGCCAGCAGTTATCGATTAGAAGAGACCCAGTACTTC. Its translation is CASSYRLEETQYF.

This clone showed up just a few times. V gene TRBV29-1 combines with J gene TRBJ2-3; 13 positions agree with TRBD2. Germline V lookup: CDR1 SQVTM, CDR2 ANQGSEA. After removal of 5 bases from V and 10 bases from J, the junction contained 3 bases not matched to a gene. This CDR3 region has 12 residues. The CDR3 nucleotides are TGCAGCGTTCGGACTAGCGGGAGTCCGCAGTATTTT. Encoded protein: CSVRTSGSPQYF.

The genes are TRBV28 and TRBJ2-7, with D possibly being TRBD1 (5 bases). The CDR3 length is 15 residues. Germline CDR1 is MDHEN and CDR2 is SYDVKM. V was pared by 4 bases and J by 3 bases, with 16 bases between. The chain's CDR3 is CASSSPGQASYEQYF. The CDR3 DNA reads TGTGCCAGCAGTTCCCCAGGGCAAGCAAGCTACGAGCAGTACTTC.

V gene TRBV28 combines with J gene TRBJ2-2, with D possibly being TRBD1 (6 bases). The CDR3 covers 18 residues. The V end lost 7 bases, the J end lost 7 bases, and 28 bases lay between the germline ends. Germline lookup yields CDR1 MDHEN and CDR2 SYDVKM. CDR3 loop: CASTPTVGGNVRIGELFF. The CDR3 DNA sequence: TGTGCCAGCACCCCGACTGTAGGGGGAAATGTTCGGATCGGGGAGCTGTTTTTT. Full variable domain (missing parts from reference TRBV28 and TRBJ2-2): DVKVTQSSRYLVKRTGEKVFLECVQDMDHENMFWYRQDPGLGLRLIYFSYDVKMKEKGDIPEGYSVSREKKERFSLILESASTNQTSMYLCASTPTVGGNVRIGELFFGEGSRLTVL.

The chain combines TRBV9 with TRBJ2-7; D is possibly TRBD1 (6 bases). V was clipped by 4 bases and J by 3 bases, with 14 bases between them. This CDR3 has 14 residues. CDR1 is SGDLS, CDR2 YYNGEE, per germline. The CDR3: CASSPRQANYEQYF. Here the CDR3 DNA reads TGTGCCAGCAGCCCTCGACAGGCAAACTACGAGCAGTACTTC.

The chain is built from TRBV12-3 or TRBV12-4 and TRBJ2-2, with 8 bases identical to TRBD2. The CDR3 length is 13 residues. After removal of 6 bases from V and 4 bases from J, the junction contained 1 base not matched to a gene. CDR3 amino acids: CASRGLATGELFF. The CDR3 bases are TGTGCCAGCAGAGGACTAGCCACCGGGGAGCTGTTTTTT.

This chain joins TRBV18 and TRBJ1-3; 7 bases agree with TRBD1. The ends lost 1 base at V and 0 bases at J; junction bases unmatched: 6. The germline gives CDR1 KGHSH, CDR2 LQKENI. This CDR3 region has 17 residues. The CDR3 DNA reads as TGTGCCAGCTCACCACAGAGGGACAGACACTCTGGAAACACCATATATTTT. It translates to CASSPQRDRHSGNTIYF.